This record covers a single T cell receptor beta chain. The data were taken from a study of blood T cell repertoires in COVID-19. The overall study: Both acute and convalescent COVID-19 samples were obtained from the United States, Italy and Spain. T cells, B-cell-depleted T cells, or PBMCs supplied cDNA or gDNA.

Authors' data handling: Nucleated cell number was recorded as an estimate derived from reference gene primer amplification. Profiled with immunoSEQ multiplex PCR; TCRdb holds only in-frame clones, not every one. Clone size and the V and J calls come from that table; the DNA yielded D and trimming. The sample lists 87,000 or so clones, roughly 80% occurring once. The source material was peripheral blood. This TCR was recovered from a woman aged 80 or over with active or convalescent COVID-19.

CDR3 coding DNA: TGTGCCAGTACAAGGACTAGCGGGGGAACCTTTCAAGAGACCCAGTACTTC. Translated: CASTRTSGGTFQETQYF. V usage is TRBV19 and J usage is TRBJ2-5, with TRBD2 identical over 13 bases. V was clipped by 7 bases and J by 2 bases; unmatched bases: 10. Per the germline V gene, CDR1 is LNHDA and CDR2 is SQIVND (reference sequence). This CDR3 spans 17 amino acids.